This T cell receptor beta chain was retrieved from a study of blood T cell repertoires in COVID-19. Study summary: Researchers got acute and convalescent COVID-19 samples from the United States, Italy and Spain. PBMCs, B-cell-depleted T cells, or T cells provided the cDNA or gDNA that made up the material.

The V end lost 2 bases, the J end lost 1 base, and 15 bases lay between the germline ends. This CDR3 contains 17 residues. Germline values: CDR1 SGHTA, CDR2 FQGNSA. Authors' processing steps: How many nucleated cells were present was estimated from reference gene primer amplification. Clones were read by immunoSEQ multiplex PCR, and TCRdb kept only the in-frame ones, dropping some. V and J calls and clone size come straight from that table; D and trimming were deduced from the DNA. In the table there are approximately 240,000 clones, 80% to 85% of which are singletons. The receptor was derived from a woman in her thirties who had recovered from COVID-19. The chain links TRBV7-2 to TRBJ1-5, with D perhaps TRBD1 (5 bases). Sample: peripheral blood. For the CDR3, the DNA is TGTGCCAGCAGCTTAATGGGCGGGACCTTGAGCAATCAGCCCCAGCATTTT. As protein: CASSLMGGTLSNQPQHF. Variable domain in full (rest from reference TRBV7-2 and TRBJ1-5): GAGVSQSPSNKVTEKGKDVELRCDPISGHTALYWYRQSLGQGLEFLIYFQGNSAPDKSGLPSDRFSAERTGGSVSTLTIQRTQQEDSAVYLCASSLMGGTLSNQPQHFGDGTRLSIL.